This T cell receptor (beta chain) emerged from a study of blood T cell repertoires in COVID-19. Measured with immunoSEQ multiplex PCR; TCRdb has only the in-frame clones, and not every one. Here the sample spans about 280,000 clones, under 90% being singletons. The CDR3 covers 14 residues. With V trimmed by 8 bases and J by 7 bases, 11 bases remained unmatched. Germline loops: CDR1 MNHEY, CDR2 SVGAGI. The sequence was collected from a woman aged 40 to 50 who had recovered from COVID-19. Input material: peripheral blood. This chain connects TRBV6-5 to TRBJ1-2; 9 nucleotides line up with TRBD1. CDR3 DNA sequence: TGTGCCAGCTACCCGGGACAGGGAAGGGGTGGCTACACCTTC. This gives the protein CASYPGQGRGGYTF.